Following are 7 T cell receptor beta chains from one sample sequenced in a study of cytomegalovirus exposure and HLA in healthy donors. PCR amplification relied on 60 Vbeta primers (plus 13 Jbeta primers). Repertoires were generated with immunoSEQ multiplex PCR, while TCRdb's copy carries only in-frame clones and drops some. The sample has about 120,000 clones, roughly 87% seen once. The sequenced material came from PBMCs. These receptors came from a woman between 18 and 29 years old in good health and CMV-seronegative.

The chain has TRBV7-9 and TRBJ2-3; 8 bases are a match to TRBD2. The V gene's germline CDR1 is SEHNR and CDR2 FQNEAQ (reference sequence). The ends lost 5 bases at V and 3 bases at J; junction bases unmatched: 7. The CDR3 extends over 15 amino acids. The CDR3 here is CASSAPGTRTDTQYF. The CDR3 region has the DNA TGTGCCAGCAGCGCCCCCGGGACTAGGACAGATACGCAGTATTTT.

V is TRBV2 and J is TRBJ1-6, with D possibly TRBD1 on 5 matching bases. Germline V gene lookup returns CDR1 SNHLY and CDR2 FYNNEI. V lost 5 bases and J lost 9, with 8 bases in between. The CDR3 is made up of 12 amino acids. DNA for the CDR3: TGTGCCAGCAGTAGTAGGGGTTCACCCCTCCACTTT. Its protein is CASSSRGSPLHF.

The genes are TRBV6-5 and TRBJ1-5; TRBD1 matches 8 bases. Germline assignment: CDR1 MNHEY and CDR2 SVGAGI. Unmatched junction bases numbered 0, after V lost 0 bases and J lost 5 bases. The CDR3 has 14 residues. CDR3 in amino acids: CASSYSGQDQPQHF. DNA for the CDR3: TGTGCCAGCAGTTACTCGGGACAGGATCAGCCCCAGCATTTT.

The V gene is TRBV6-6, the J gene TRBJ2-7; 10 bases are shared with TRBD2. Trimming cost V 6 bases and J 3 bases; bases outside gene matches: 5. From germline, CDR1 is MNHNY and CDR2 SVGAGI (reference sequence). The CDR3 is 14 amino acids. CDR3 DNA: TGTGCCAGCAGCCGACTAGCGGGCGGCTACGAGCAGTACTTC. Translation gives CASSRLAGGYEQYF.

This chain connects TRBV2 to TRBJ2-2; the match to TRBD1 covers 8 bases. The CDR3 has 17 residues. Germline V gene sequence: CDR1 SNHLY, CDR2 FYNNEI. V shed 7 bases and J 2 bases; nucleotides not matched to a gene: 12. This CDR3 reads CASTARGPEINTGELFF. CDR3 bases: TGTGCCAGCACGGCCAGGGGGCCTGAAATTAACACCGGGGAGCTGTTTTTT.

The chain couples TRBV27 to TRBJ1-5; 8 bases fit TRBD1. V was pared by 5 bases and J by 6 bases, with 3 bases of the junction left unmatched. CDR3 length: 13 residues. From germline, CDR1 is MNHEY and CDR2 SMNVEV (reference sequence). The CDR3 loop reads CASSIDRGQPQHF. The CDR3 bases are TGTGCCAGCAGTATCGACAGGGGTCAGCCCCAGCATTTT.

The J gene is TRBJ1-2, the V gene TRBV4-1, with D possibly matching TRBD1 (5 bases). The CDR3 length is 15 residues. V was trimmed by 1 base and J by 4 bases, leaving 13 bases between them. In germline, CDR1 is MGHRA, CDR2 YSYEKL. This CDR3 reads CASSQVGAGPYGYTF. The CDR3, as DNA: TGCGCCAGCAGCCAAGTTGGGGCAGGGCCCTATGGCTACACCTTC.